This T cell receptor (beta chain) was recovered during a study of shared clonotypes between healthy human individuals. This CDR3 spans 14 amino acids. The V gene's germline CDR1 is SGHTA and CDR2 FQGNSA. The germline V and J ends were trimmed by 5 bases and 5 bases, with 10 bases remaining between them. A remark on this clone: The antigen is unknown.

Libraries were prepared by immunoSEQ multiplex PCR; TCRdb keeps only in-frame clonotypes and omits some of them. Of about a million clones in the sample, roughly 80% are singletons; the top ten hold around 1.5%. Study observations and caveats: Clonotype sharing among donors was thought likely to change with sequencing depth. Non-shared clonotypes displayed generation probabilities falling below those of clonotypes present in all four donors.

The sequence was obtained from a man between 18 and 35 years old in good health. Input material: memory CD4+ T cells sorted from blood. Documented subset: CD45RA-negative fraction. The V and J genes are TRBV7-2 and TRBJ1-6, with a weak D call TRBD1 (6 bases). The DNA for the CDR3 is TGTGCCAGCAGCCTTCGACAGGATAATTCACCCCTCCACTTT. It yields the protein CASSLRQDNSPLHF.